The clone carrying this TCR beta chain is classed as medium-sized (0.01 to 0.1%). Study processing details: After removing out-of-frame reads, under 2.5 million distinct TCRbeta sequences remained. Repertoires were generated with immunoSEQ multiplex PCR, while TCRdb's copy carries only in-frame clones and drops some. The V and J calls and clone size come from that table; D and trimming were worked out from the DNA. The sample lists roughly 39,000 clones, 60% to 85% seen once, with about 0.73% in the top ten. The record originates from a study of memory CD4+ T cells and cytomegalovirus serostatus. CDR1 is MNHEY and CDR2 is SVGAGI in the germline V gene. Trimming shortened V by 7 bases and J by 4 bases, and 13 bases separated the two germline ends. The CDR3 runs 13 residues. The sort gate was single viable CD3+CD4+CD8-CD45RO+ cells for memory CD4+ T cells. Serum IgG to CMV pp150, pp28, p38 and p52 defined serostatus.

The sample taken for sequencing was memory CD4+ T cells from blood. V is TRBV6-5 and J is TRBJ1-2; D is possibly TRBD1 (5 bases). This receptor was taken from an adult in good health and CMV-seronegative. DNA for the CDR3: TGTGCCAGCACTAACCGGGGGGGCTATGGCTACACCTTC. This encodes CASTNRGGYGYTF.